This T cell receptor beta chain was obtained from a study of blood T cell repertoires in COVID-19. Across the whole study: Both acute and convalescent COVID-19 samples were obtained from the United States, Italy and Spain.

As originally analysed: Amplification of reference gene primers was used by the study to estimate nucleated cell counts. Clones were read by immunoSEQ multiplex PCR, and TCRdb kept only the in-frame ones, dropping some. V and J calls plus clone size are reproduced from that table; the DNA served to infer D and trimming. The table shows roughly 87,000 clones, with roughly 89% occurring only once. The V segment lost 6 bases and the J segment 3 bases; nucleotides outside the gene matches: 9. CDR3 size: 16 residues. Germline CDR1 is MNHEY and CDR2 is SVGEGT. This chain uses TRBV6-2 or TRBV6-3 with TRBJ2-3, with 10 positions matching TRBD1. Sequenced sample: peripheral blood. The clonotype originates from a woman aged 80 or older with active COVID-19. The CDR3: CASSQPTGGYTDTQYF. CDR3 coding DNA: TGTGCCAGCAGCCAACCGACAGGGGGCTATACAGATACGCAGTATTTT.